The 17 T cell receptor beta chains presented below share a single source sample, sequenced in a study of cytomegalovirus exposure and HLA in healthy donors (dated by TCRdb to between 2016 and 2019). Preparation of the library involved the immunoSEQ multiplex PCR assay. The multiplex PCR relied on a mix of 60 forward primers for TCR Vbeta segments and 13 reverse primers for TCR Jbeta segments. As stored in TCRdb, this immuneACCESS dataset retains in-frame rearrangements with V and J assigned. A fraction of the clones does not appear; measured against another copy, unresolved V genes explain less than half of the discrepancy, and the remainder lacks a known reason. This sample gives around 200,000 clones in total; roughly 79% of them show up just once. The ten largest clones take up under 2% of the sample. Sequencing was done on a sample of PBMCs. The origin of the receptors is a man aged 30 to 45 in good health and CMV-seronegative.

The V and J genes are TRBV7-6 and TRBJ1-4, with no clear D. This CDR3 has 14 amino acids. CDR1 is SGHVS, CDR2 FNYEAQ, per germline. Trimming shortened V by 3 bases and J by 0 bases, and 5 bases separated the two germline ends. CDR3 sequence reads: CASSFEPTNEKLFF. The CDR3 DNA reads TGTGCCAGCAGCTTTGAGCCAACTAATGAAAAACTGTTTTTT. The whole variable domain, remainder taken from reference TRBV7-6 and TRBJ1-4, is GAGVSQSPRYKVTKRGQDVALRCDPISGHVSLYWYRQALGQGPEFLTYFNYEAQQDKSGLPNDRFSAERPEGSISTLTIQRTEQRDSAMYRCASSFEPTNEKLFFGSGTQLSVL.

This clone was seen a single time. A junction boundary mismatches the germline segment, possibly from a read error. V gene TRBV4-1 combines with J gene TRBJ2-7; the match to TRBD1 covers 11 bases. This CDR3 is built from 15 residues. Germline CDR1 and CDR2: MGHRA and YSYEKL. CDR3 nucleotides: TGCGCCGGCAGCCAAGTGGACAGGGGGCCTTACGAGCAGTACTTC. Protein: CAGSQVDRGPYEQYF.

This clone was recorded a few times. This chain links TRBV18 with TRBJ1-2, with 7 bases matching TRBD1. The CDR3 runs to 14 residues. Losses at the gene ends were 3 bases for V and 2 bases for J; bases not matched to a gene: 3. CDR1 is KGHSH and CDR2 is LQKENI in the germline V gene. CDR3 in amino acids: CASSPQGQNYGYTF. Written as DNA, the CDR3 is TGTGCCAGCTCACCCCAGGGACAGAACTATGGCTACACCTTC.

V gene TRBV9 combines with J gene TRBJ2-7; 7 nucleotides match TRBD2. The V and J ends lost 4 bases and 3 bases, in that order; junction bases with no gene match: 10. CDR1 is SGDLS and CDR2 is YYNGEE in the germline V gene. The CDR3 is 15 amino acids. The CDR3 DNA follows: TGTGCCAGCAGCCCGTCGGGGGAGGGCCACTACGAGCAGTACTTC. This sequence encodes CASSPSGEGHYEQYF. The full variable domain, its missing parts supplied by reference TRBV9 and TRBJ2-7, is DSGVTQTPKHLITATGQRVTLRCSPRSGDLSVYWYQQSLDQGLQFLIQYYNGEERAKGNILERFSAQQFPDLHSELNLSSLELGDSALYFCASSPSGEGHYEQYFGPGTRLTVT.

The rearrangement links TRBV6-5 to TRBJ2-2; TRBD2 matches 11 bases. The J segment lost 3 bases and the V segment lost 10 bases, leaving 7 bases of the junction unmatched. The germline CDR1 and CDR2 sequences are MNHEY and SVGAGI. This CDR3 has 15 amino acids. CDR3: CATQTSGSYTGELFF. The CDR3, as DNA: TGTGCCACCCAAACTAGCGGGAGTTACACCGGGGAGCTGTTTTTT.

The table lists this clone with a few counts. The chain employs TRBV29-1 and TRBJ2-3; D is perhaps TRBD2 (6 bases). This CDR3 is built from 14 residues. The V end was cut by 3 bases, the J end by 6 bases, with 16 bases between. Per germline, CDR1 SQVTM and CDR2 ANQGSEA. The CDR3 region has the DNA TGCAGCGTTGAGGGGGGTTTGAGTGTTGATACGCAGTATTTT. It codes for CSVEGGLSVDTQYF.

This rearrangement joins TRBV11-2 to TRBJ1-1; D unclear. Trimming cost V 1 base and J 1 base, with 13 bases left between them. Germline V lookup: CDR1 SGHAT, CDR2 FQNNGV. The CDR3 sequence is 16 residues long. The CDR3 loop reads CASSLGWEGANTEAFF. The CDR3 DNA is TGTGCCAGCAGCTTAGGCTGGGAGGGAGCGAACACTGAAGCTTTCTTT. The variable domain in full, completed from reference TRBV11-2 and TRBJ1-1, reads EAGVAQSPRYKIIEKRQSVAFWCNPISGHATLYWYQQILGQGPKLLIQFQNNGVVDDSQLPKDRFSAERLKGVDSTLKIQPAKLEDSAVYLCASSLGWEGANTEAFFGQGTRLTVV.

The chain uses TRBV7-3 and TRBJ2-6; D not resolved. Germline CDR1 reads SGHTA; CDR2 reads FQGTGA. V was cut by 5 bases and J by 2 bases, with 4 bases left in between. This CDR3 has 13 residues. CDR3 nucleotide sequence: TGTGCCAGCAGCCCCGCTGGGGCCAACGTCCTGACTTTC. Its translation is CASSPAGANVLTF.

The CDR3, as DNA: TGTGCCACCATACTCGCGGGCTACGAGCAGTACTTC. Protein: CATILAGYEQYF. This chain uses TRBV6-1 with TRBJ2-7, with D possibly TRBD2 on 5 matching bases. Germline V lookup: CDR1 MNHNS, CDR2 SASEGT. Trimming pared 10 bases from V and 3 bases from J, leaving 13 bases between. The length of the CDR3 is 12 residues.

J is TRBJ2-7 and V is TRBV25-1; D possibly corresponds to TRBD2 (5 bases). There are 13 residues in the CDR3. The V and J ends lost 0 bases and 5 bases respectively, with 8 bases between them. Germline CDR1 reads MGHDK; CDR2 reads SYGVNS. The CDR3 is CASSEYSEDEQYF. In nucleotides, the CDR3 is TGTGCCAGCAGTGAATATAGCGAAGACGAGCAGTACTTC.

The V gene is TRBV28, the J gene TRBJ1-4; D call uncertain. The CDR3 runs to 15 residues. Trimming took off 2 bases at V and 0 bases at J, with 7 bases between the two ends. Germline loops: CDR1 MDHEN, CDR2 SYDVKM. The CDR3 sequence: CASSLTVATNEKLFF. CDR3 bases: TGTGCCAGCAGTTTAACGGTCGCAACTAATGAAAAACTGTTTTTT.

This sequence joins TRBV30 and TRBJ2-3; 7 nucleotides align to TRBD2. After removal of 3 bases from V and 3 bases from J, the junction contained 12 bases not matched to a gene. Germline V gives CDR1 GTSNPN, CDR2 SVGIG (reference sequence). The CDR3 extends over 16 amino acids. The DNA of the CDR3 is TGTGCCTGGAGCGACCTCGGGGGAGGGCCAACAGATACGCAGTATTTT. It encodes CAWSDLGGGPTDTQYF.

The rearrangement joins TRBV29-1 to TRBJ1-5; perhaps TRBD1 as D (6 bases). In germline, CDR1 is SQVTM, CDR2 ANQGSEA. Trimming took 6 bases from V and 5 from J, leaving 17 bases between them. This CDR3 spans 14 amino acids. The CDR3 loop reads CSVSQGQGYQPQHF. CDR3 DNA sequence: TGCAGCGTCTCACAGGGACAAGGGTATCAGCCCCAGCATTTT. Full variable domain (outside the CDR3, taken from reference TRBV29-1 and TRBJ1-5): SAVISQKPSRDICQRGTSLTIQCQVDSQVTMMFWYRQQPGQSLTLIATANQGSEATYESGFVIDKFPISRPNLTFSTLTVSNMSPEDSSIYLCSVSQGQGYQPQHFGDGTRLSIL.

This chain links TRBV2 with TRBJ1-1; 7 bases fit TRBD1. Germline assignment: CDR1 SNHLY and CDR2 FYNNEI. The CDR3 extends over 15 amino acids. With 6 bases clipped from V and 3 bases from J, the junction kept 10 bases outside the gene matches. This chain's CDR3 is CASSAHTGEYTEAFF. The DNA for the CDR3 is TGTGCCAGCAGCGCACATACAGGGGAGTACACTGAAGCTTTCTTT.

This clone was detected once. The chain uses TRBV2 and TRBJ2-1; D is perhaps TRBD1 (5 bases). This CDR3 is built from 15 residues. V was shortened by 8 bases and J by 5 bases, with 19 bases between the two germline ends. CDR1 and CDR2 (germline): SNHLY, FYNNEI. The CDR3 nucleotides are TGTGCCAGCCTCACGGGCAGGGCCCTTAACAATGAGCAGTTCTTC. This sequence encodes CASLTGRALNNEQFF.

This clone came up a few times. The genes are TRBV5-6 and TRBJ2-1; D remains ambiguous. Between the trimmed V and J ends, which lost 3 bases and 5 bases, there was a span of 3 bases. The CDR3 totals 11 residues. The V gene's germline CDR1 is SGHDT and CDR2 YYEEEE. The CDR3 loop is CASSYNNEQFF. The CDR3 nucleotides read TGTGCCAGCAGCTACAACAATGAGCAGTTCTTC.

This chain joins TRBV9 and TRBJ2-3; 10 positions match TRBD2. Germline lookup yields CDR1 SGDLS and CDR2 YYNGEE. CDR3 length equals 16 residues. V shed 2 bases and J 3 bases; nucleotides not matched to a gene: 6. CDR3 coding DNA: TGTGCCAGCAGCGTCTTGTCTAGCGGGAGTACAGATACGCAGTATTTT. It codes for CASSVLSSGSTDTQYF.